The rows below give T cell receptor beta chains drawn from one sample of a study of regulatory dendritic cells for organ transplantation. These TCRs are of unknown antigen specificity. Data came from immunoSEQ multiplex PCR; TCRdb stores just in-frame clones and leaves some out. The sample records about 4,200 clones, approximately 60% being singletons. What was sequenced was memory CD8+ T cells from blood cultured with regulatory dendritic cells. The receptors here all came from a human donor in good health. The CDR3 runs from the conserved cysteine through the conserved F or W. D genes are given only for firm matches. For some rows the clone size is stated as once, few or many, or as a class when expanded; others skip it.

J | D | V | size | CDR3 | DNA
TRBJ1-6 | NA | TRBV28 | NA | CASSLTLPLPPGNSPLHF | TGTGCCAGCAGTTTAACCTTACCTCTCCCGCCGGGTAATTCACCCCTCCACTTT
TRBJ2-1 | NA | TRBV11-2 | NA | CASSWGVATVEQFF | TGTGCCAGCAGCTGGGGGGTCGCTACGGTTGAGCAGTTCTTC
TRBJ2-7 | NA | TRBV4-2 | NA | CASSQELGGEQYF | TGTGCCAGCAGCCAAGAATTGGGGGGCGAGCAGTACTTC
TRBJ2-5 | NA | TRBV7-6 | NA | CASSPGEQETQYF | TGTGCCAGCAGCCCCGGGGAGCAAGAGACCCAGTACTTC
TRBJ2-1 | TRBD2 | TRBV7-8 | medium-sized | CASSLGLAGWGEQFF | TGTGCCAGCAGCCTGGGACTAGCCGGTTGGGGTGAGCAGTTCTTC
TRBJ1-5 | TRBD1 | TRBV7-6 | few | CASSPGQGHQPQHF | TGTGCCAGCAGCCCGGGACAGGGGCATCAGCCCCAGCATTTT
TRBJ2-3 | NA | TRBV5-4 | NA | CASSFGQFGDTQYF | TGTGCCAGCAGCTTCGGACAGTTTGGGGATACGCAGTATTTT
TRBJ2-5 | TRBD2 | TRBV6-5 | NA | CASRPGTSGQETQYF | TGTGCCAGCCGACCGGGGACTAGCGGGCAAGAGACCCAGTACTTC
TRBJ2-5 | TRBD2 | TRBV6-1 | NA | CASSEERLAGGKTQYF | TGTGCCAGCAGTGAAGAGAGGCTAGCGGGGGGAAAGACCCAGTACTTC
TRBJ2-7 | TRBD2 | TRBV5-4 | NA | CASSPGLGAYEQYF | TGTGCCAGCAGCCCGGGACTAGGCGCCTACGAGCAGTACTTC
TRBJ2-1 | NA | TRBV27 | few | CASSLNIGGRNEQFF | TGTGCCAGCAGTTTAAATATCGGGGGACGGAATGAGCAGTTCTTC
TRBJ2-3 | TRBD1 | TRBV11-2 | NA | CASTNRPGQGPDTQYF | TGTGCCAGCACCAATAGACCGGGACAGGGCCCAGATACGCAGTATTTT
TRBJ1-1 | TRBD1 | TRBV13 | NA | CASSLEGQGGTEAFF | TGTGCCAGCAGCTTAGAGGGACAGGGGGGGACTGAAGCTTTCTTT
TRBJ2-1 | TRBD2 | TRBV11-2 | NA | CASSFPGGSGGANEQFF | TGTGCCAGCAGCTTCCCTGGGGGGAGCGGGGGGGCCAATGAGCAGTTCTTC
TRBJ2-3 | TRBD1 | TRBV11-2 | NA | CASSLGQGLPTDTQYF | TGTGCCAGCAGCTTAGGACAGGGGCTCCCCACAGATACGCAGTATTTT
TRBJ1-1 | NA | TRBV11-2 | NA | CASSLGARDTEAFF | TGTGCCAGCAGCTTAGGTGCTCGAGACACTGAAGCTTTCTTT
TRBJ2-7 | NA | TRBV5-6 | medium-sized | CASSLGLAEFSYEQYF | TGTGCCAGCAGCTTGGGTCTAGCAGAATTCTCCTACGAGCAGTACTTC
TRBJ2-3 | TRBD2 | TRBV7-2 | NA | CASSGLAGAPDTQYF | TGTGCCAGCAGCGGACTAGCGGGGGCGCCAGATACGCAGTATTTT
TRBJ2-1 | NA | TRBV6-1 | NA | CASNNNNEQFF | TGTGCCAGCAACAATAACAATGAGCAGTTCTTC
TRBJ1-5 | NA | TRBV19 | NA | CASTLVGGASRYQPQHF | TGTGCCAGTACCCTTGTGGGGGGGGCGAGTAGGTATCAGCCCCAGCATTTT
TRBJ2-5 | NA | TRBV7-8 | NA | CASSLVLVQETQYF | TGTGCCAGCAGCTTAGTTCTAGTCCAAGAGACCCAGTACTTC
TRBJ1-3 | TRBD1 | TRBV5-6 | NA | CASSRDRGYSGNTIYF | TGTGCCAGCAGCAGGGACAGGGGCTACTCTGGAAACACCATATATTTT
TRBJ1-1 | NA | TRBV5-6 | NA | CAPTRMGNTEAFF | TGTGCCCCTACCCGTATGGGCAACACTGAAGCTTTCTTT
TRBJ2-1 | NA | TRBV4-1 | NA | CASSQDYGSADEQFF | TGCGCCAGCAGCCAAGATTATGGTAGTGCCGATGAGCAGTTCTTC
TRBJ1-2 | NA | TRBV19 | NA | CASSIDLAGGNYGYTF | TGTGCCAGTAGTATCGATCTAGCGGGGGGAAACTATGGCTACACCTTC
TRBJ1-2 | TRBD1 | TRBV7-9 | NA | CASSQRRDSYGYTF | TGTGCCAGCAGCCAAAGAAGGGACAGCTATGGCTACACCTTC
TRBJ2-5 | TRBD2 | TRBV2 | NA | CASRASTSGAQETQYF | TGTGCCAGCAGAGCTTCGACTAGCGGGGCCCAAGAGACCCAGTACTTC
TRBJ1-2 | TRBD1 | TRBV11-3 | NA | CASSQPDRGGYGYTF | TGTGCCAGCAGCCAACCCGACAGGGGCGGCTATGGCTACACCTTC
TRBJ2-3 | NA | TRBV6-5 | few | CASSYEGRGTDTQYF | TGTGCCAGCAGTTACGAAGGCCGAGGGACAGATACGCAGTATTTT
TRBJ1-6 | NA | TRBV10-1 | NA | CASSGNNAPGRPPYNSPLHF | TGCGCCAGCAGTGGGAACAATGCGCCAGGCCGTCCTCCCTATAATTCACCCCTCCACTTT
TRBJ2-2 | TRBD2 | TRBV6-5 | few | CASSDGEGSGELFF | TGTGCCAGCAGTGATGGGGAGGGCTCCGGGGAGCTGTTTTTT
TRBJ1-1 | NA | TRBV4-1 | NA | CASSQGAGAEWAFF | TGCGCCAGCAGCCAAGGGGCAGGGGCCGAATGGGCTTTCTTT
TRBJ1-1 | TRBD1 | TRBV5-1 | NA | CASSLDGQGMPEAFF | TGCGCCAGCAGCTTGGACGGACAGGGAATGCCTGAAGCTTTCTTT
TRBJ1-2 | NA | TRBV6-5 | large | CASSYGTRTGYGYTF | TGTGCCAGCAGTTATGGGACACGGACGGGCTATGGCTACACCTTC
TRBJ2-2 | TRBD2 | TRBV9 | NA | CASSGPLSGGDTGELFF | TGTGCCAGCAGCGGCCCCCTCTCGGGAGGGGACACCGGGGAGCTGTTTTTT
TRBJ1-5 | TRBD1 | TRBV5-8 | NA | CASSLSGQGDQPQHF | TGTGCCAGCAGCTTGTCAGGACAGGGGGATCAGCCCCAGCATTTT
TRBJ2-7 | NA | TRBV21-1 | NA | CASSKIRGQPYEQYF | TGTGCCAGCAGCAAAATCAGGGGACAGCCATACGAGCAGTACTTC
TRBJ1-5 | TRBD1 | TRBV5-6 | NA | CASSKGGTGVLNQPQHF | TGTGCCAGCAGCAAGGGCGGGACAGGGGTCCTCAATCAGCCCCAGCATTTT
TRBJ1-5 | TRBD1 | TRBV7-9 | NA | CASSPGTGTQPQHF | TGTGCCAGCAGCCCAGGGACAGGGACTCAGCCCCAGCATTTT
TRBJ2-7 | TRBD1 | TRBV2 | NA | CASEGQGDSYEQYF | TGTGCCAGCGAGGGACAGGGAGACTCCTACGAGCAGTACTTC